The 13 T cell receptor beta chains below come from one sample, sequenced in a study of cytomegalovirus exposure and HLA in healthy donors. Profiling relied on immunoSEQ multiplex PCR, and the TCRdb table lists in-frame clones only, not all of them. The table lists 55,000 to 70,000 clones, around 94% of them singletons. The sequencing input was PBMCs. The receptor source for this set is a man aged 18 to 30 in good health and CMV-seronegative.

A single count supports this clone. The V and J genes are TRBV18 and TRBJ2-7; 8 bases are shared with TRBD1. This CDR3 has 14 amino acids. V shed 3 bases and J 7 bases; nucleotides not matched to a gene: 8. CDR1 and CDR2 from the germline V gene are KGHSH and LQKENI. The CDR3 DNA is TGTGCCAGCTCACCCCGGACAGGGTTGGAAGAGCAGTACTTC. It specifies CASSPRTGLEEQYF.

The chain has TRBV19 and TRBJ2-1, with 13 bases fitting TRBD2. CDR1 LNHDA and CDR2 SQIVND come from the germline V gene (reference sequence). The CDR3 contains 15 residues. With 8 bases clipped from V and 0 bases from J, the junction kept 1 base outside the gene matches. In DNA, the CDR3 is TGTGCCAGTCGGACTAGCGGGAGCTCCTACAATGAGCAGTTCTTC. It translates to CASRTSGSSYNEQFF.

The CDR3 loop is CASSQAQATNEKLFF. The CDR3 coding sequence is TGCGCCAGCAGCCAAGCACAAGCAACTAATGAAAAACTGTTTTTT. This rearrangement joins TRBV4-3 to TRBJ1-4, with D unclear. The length of the CDR3 is 15 residues. Germline CDR1 and CDR2: LGHNA and YSLEER. V shed 1 base and J shed 0 bases, with 6 bases lying between them.

V and J are TRBV13 and TRBJ1-1, with D maybe TRBD1 (5 bases). Deletions cut 0 bases from V and 0 bases from J, with 11 bases between. This CDR3 contains 16 residues. The germline gives CDR1 PRHDT, CDR2 FYEKMQ (reference sequence). CDR3 loop: CASSLGGVGLNTEAFF. The CDR3 region has the DNA TGTGCCAGCAGCTTAGGAGGTGTGGGGCTGAACACTGAAGCTTTCTTT.

This chain links TRBV5-4 with TRBJ2-7; 11 bases match TRBD2. Germline loops: CDR1 SGHNT, CDR2 YYREEE (reference sequence). The J segment lost 0 bases and the V segment lost 4 bases, leaving 3 bases of the junction unmatched. The CDR3 is made up of 15 amino acids. The CDR3 DNA is TGTGCCAGCAGCGGCACTAGCGGGAGCTCCTACGAGCAGTACTTC. Protein sequence: CASSGTSGSSYEQYF. The full variable domain, with the rest looked up from reference TRBV5-4 and TRBJ2-7, is ETGVTQSPTHLIKTRGQQVTLRCSSQSGHNTVSWYQQALGQGPQFIFQYYREEENGRGNFPPRFSGLQFPNYSSELNVNALELDDSALYLCASSGTSGSSYEQYFGPGTRLTVT.

The V call is TRBV11-2, the J call TRBJ2-5; 8 bases line up with TRBD2. V dropped 5 bases and J dropped 1; count of bases not matched to a gene: 9. The CDR3 runs to 16 residues. The germline gives CDR1 SGHAT, CDR2 FQNNGV. The CDR3 here is CASSPVIAGIQETQYF. Written as DNA, the CDR3 is TGTGCCAGCAGCCCGGTAATAGCGGGGATCCAAGAGACCCAGTACTTC.

The chain has TRBV7-2 and TRBJ2-1, with D perhaps matching TRBD2 (5 bases). The CDR3 loop spans 13 amino acids. V was pared by 5 bases and J by 3 bases, with 8 bases between. CDR1 is SGHTA and CDR2 is FQGNSA in the germline V gene. The CDR3 DNA follows: TGTGCCAGCAGCGTCCGGGGCTACAATGAGCAGTTCTTC. Translation: CASSVRGYNEQFF.

The genes are TRBV4-3 and TRBJ2-7; 7 bases are shared with TRBD1. The germline V gene encodes CDR1 LGHNA and CDR2 YSLEER. With V trimmed by 0 bases and J by 2 bases, 4 bases remained unmatched. This CDR3 is 15 amino acids long. The CDR3 sequence: CASSQERGPPYEQYF. The CDR3 DNA sequence: TGCGCCAGCAGCCAAGAAAGGGGGCCGCCCTACGAGCAGTACTTC.

J is TRBJ2-5 and V is TRBV5-8; TRBD2 matches at 14 bases. The junction had 3 bases not matched to a gene; V was cut back by 4 bases and J by 4 bases. Germline CDR1 and CDR2: SGHTS and YDEGEE. The CDR3 covers 15 residues. CDR3 nucleotides: TGTGCCAGCAGCCCAGGACTAGCGGGAGGAGAGACCCAGTACTTC. Amino acid sequence: CASSPGLAGGETQYF. The full variable domain, completed using reference TRBV5-8 and TRBJ2-5, is EAGVTQSPTHLIKTRGQQATLRCSPISGHTSVYWYQQALGLGLQFLLWYDEGEERNRGNFPPRFSGRQFPNYSSELNVNALELEDSALYLCASSPGLAGGETQYFGPGTRLLVL.

The chain is built from TRBV2 and TRBJ2-1; TRBD2 agrees at 11 bases. Losses at the gene ends were 7 bases for V and 6 bases for J; bases not matched to a gene: 8. Per the germline V gene, CDR1 is SNHLY and CDR2 is FYNNEI. The CDR3 is made up of 15 amino acids. In DNA form, the CDR3 reads TGTGCCAGCACTCCCTCTAGCGGGAGGACCAATGAGCAGTTCTTC. Encoded protein: CASTPSSGRTNEQFF.

The chain carries TRBV2 and TRBJ2-7; D is undetermined. CDR1 is SNHLY and CDR2 is FYNNEI in the germline V gene. The CDR3 sequence is 12 residues long. The germline V and J ends were trimmed by 3 bases and 4 bases, with 7 bases remaining between them. CDR3 amino acids: CASSDGDYEQYF. The CDR3 DNA is TGTGCCAGCAGTGACGGAGATTACGAGCAGTACTTC.

The J gene is TRBJ2-5, the V gene TRBV5-1; D possibly corresponds to TRBD1 (6 bases). There are 14 residues in the CDR3. V shed 3 bases and J shed 2 bases, with 11 bases lying between them. The germline V gene encodes CDR1 SGHRS and CDR2 YFSETQ. CDR3 in amino acids: CASSSGTLQETQYF. CDR3 in DNA: TGCGCCAGCAGCTCCGGGACACTTCAAGAGACCCAGTACTTC.

The CDR3 DNA reads TGTGCCTGGAACTGGGGGGAACCTGAAGCTTTCTTT. This codes for CAWNWGEPEAFF. This chain uses TRBV30 with TRBJ1-1; the D gene is possibly TRBD1 (5 bases). Germline V gene lookup returns CDR1 GTSNPN and CDR2 SVGIG (reference sequence). The CDR3 loop spans 12 amino acids. The ends were cut back, 4 bases at V and 6 bases at J, with 12 bases in the middle.